These 29 T cell receptor beta chains were all obtained from the same sample, sequenced in a study of glioma-infiltrating T cells. Using RNA template, CDR3s of TCR alpha and beta were amplified with iRepertoire arm-PCR. MiXCR, applied by TCRdb to the multiplex PCR reads, yields one record per CDR3 protein. There are more than 300,000 distinct CDR3 sequences in the sample; more than 35% occur only once, and 12% lies in the top ten. The sample was glioma tissue, nonneoplastic brain tissue, or PBMCs (not recorded which). Every receptor here comes from a human donor with low-grade glioma or glioblastoma, undergoing nonglioma brain surgery, or in good health (not recorded which).

This clonotype has a count of ten or more. The V and J genes are TRBV28 and TRBJ2-1, with D perhaps TRBD2 (5 bases). CDR1 and CDR2 from the germline V gene are MDHEN and SYDVKM. Between the trimmed V and J ends, which lost 1 base and 6 bases, there was a span of 16 bases. The length of the CDR3 is 16 residues. In DNA, the CDR3 is TGTGCCAGCAGTTTATTGTTGAGGGCCGGCCCCAATGAGCAGTTCTTC. Its protein is CASSLLLRAGPNEQFF.

This clonotype was observed at least ten times. The genes are TRBV28 and TRBJ2-7; D uncertain. V lost 5 bases and J 4 bases, leaving 15 bases between the germline ends. Germline loops: CDR1 MDHEN, CDR2 SYDVKM. The CDR3 length is 14 residues. The DNA of the CDR3 is TGTGCCAGCAGTACGGGTCCTTCTCCGTACGAGCAGTACTTC. Protein sequence: CASSTGPSPYEQYF.

The chain carries TRBV19 and TRBJ1-1, with unresolved D. The germline V gene has CDR1 LNHDA and CDR2 SQIVND (reference sequence). This CDR3 region has 13 residues. V was trimmed by 6 bases and J by 5 bases, leaving 13 bases between them. In nucleotides, the CDR3 is TGTGCCAGTAGCCCATCGGTTGGGACTGAAGCTTTCTTT. Its translation: CASSPSVGTEAFF.

This clonotype has at least ten counts. V and J are TRBV28 and TRBJ1-6; D is perhaps TRBD1 (5 bases). Germline V gene data show CDR1 as MDHEN and CDR2 as SYDVKM. CDR3 size: 17 residues. Trimming pared 5 bases from V and 8 bases from J, leaving 22 bases between. The CDR3 region is CASSPNFLGAVDSPLHF. The CDR3 DNA reads TGTGCCAGCAGTCCGAACTTCCTAGGGGCGGTTGATTCACCCCTCCACTTT.

The table lists this clonotype with a few counts. The genes are TRBV4-3 and TRBJ2-7; possibly TRBD2 for D (5 bases). From germline, CDR1 is LGHNA and CDR2 YSLEER. The CDR3 length is 15 residues. V was trimmed by 3 bases and J by 2 bases, leaving 14 bases between them. The CDR3 protein is CASSQNGLGTYEQYF. The CDR3 region has the DNA TGCGCCAGCAGCCAGAACGGACTGGGGACCTACGAGCAGTACTTC.

A few counts support this clonotype. This may be a read error, as it is one base from a much larger clone. V and J are TRBV6-2 or TRBV6-3 and TRBJ2-1; 7 nucleotides match TRBD2. Trimming removed 6 bases from V and 11 bases from J; junction bases left unmatched: 7. The germline V gene has CDR1 MNHEY and CDR2 SVGEGT. There are 12 residues in the CDR3. CDR3 sequence (DNA): TGTGCCAGCAGACCCACGGGGGGTAAGCAGTTCTTC. Protein product: CASRPTGGKQFF.

On this clonotype itself: One end of the junction does not line up with germline, which may come from a read error. The chain is built from TRBV20-1 and TRBJ1-2; D unclear. CDR1 is DFQATT and CDR2 is SNEGSKA in the germline V gene (reference sequence). CDR3 length: 12 residues. CDR3 amino acids: CSARQTDYGYNF. In nucleotides, the CDR3 is TGCAGTGCTAGACAAACCGACTATGGCTACAACTTC.

The table lists this clonotype with a count of one. Just one base apart from a much larger clone, this may be a read error. The chain combines TRBV6-1 with TRBJ2-1; 9 positions match TRBD2. This CDR3 is built from 15 residues. V shed 6 bases and J 10 bases; nucleotides not matched to a gene: 13. Germline V gene sequence: CDR1 MNHNS, CDR2 SASEGT. CDR3 region: CASRTGLAFPYEQFF. As DNA, the CDR3 is TGTGCCAGCAGAACCGGACTAGCGTTCCCCTACGAGCAGTTCTTC.

As concerns this clonotype: This may be a read error: a much more frequent sequence differs by one nucleotide. The missing conserved phenylalanine or tryptophan at the end of this CDR3 makes a read error likely. The V call is TRBV19, the J call TRBJ1-1; D remains unclear. V was cut by 3 bases and J by 4 bases, with 15 bases left in between. This CDR3 region has 15 residues. CDR1 LNHDA and CDR2 SQIVND come from the germline V gene (reference sequence). The CDR3 coding sequence is TGTGCCAGTAGTATGATCGGCAGCGTAGGCACTGAAGCTTTCTCT. This gives the protein CASSMIGSVGTEAFS.

This clonotype has a handful of counts. The chain joins TRBV20-1 to TRBJ2-1; D is uncertain. Germline CDR1 and CDR2: DFQATT and SNEGSKA (reference sequence). The CDR3 length is 15 residues. Trimming pared 3 bases from V and 0 bases from J, leaving 12 bases between. The CDR3 reads CSASSRLSSYNEQFF. In DNA, the CDR3 is TGCAGTGCTAGTTCCCGGTTGAGCTCCTACAATGAGCAGTTCTTC.

In regard to this clonotype: A read error may produce the germline difference seen at one junction end. The J gene is TRBJ2-5, the V gene TRBV7-9; TRBD2 matches 10 bases. The CDR3 loop spans 13 amino acids. Germline V gene lookup returns CDR1 SEHNR and CDR2 FQNEAQ (reference sequence). The CDR3 loop is CASSLAGVGTQYF. The DNA for the CDR3 is TGTGCCAGCAGCCTAGCGGGAGTGGGGACCCAGTACTTC. The complete variable domain, with remaining parts taken from reference TRBV7-9 and TRBJ2-5, reads DTGVSQNPRHKITKRGQNVTFRCDPISEHNRLYWYRQTLGQGPEFLTYFQNEAQLEKSRLLSDRFSAERPKGSFSTLEIQRTEQGDSAMYLCASSLAGVGTQYFGPGTRLLVL.

This clonotype was counted a few times. J is TRBJ1-1 and V is TRBV20-1; D call uncertain. Germline loops: CDR1 DFQATT, CDR2 SNEGSKA (reference sequence). V was trimmed by 3 bases and J by 5 bases, leaving 7 bases between them. CDR3 length: 11 residues. CDR3: CSASGRTEAFF. The CDR3 coding sequence is TGCAGTGCTAGCGGCCGGACTGAAGCTTTCTTT.

A word on this clonotype: This could be a read error, since a much larger clone is one nucleotide away. V and J are TRBV25-1 and TRBJ2-7; 8 nucleotides line up with TRBD2. Germline assignment: CDR1 MGHDK and CDR2 SYGVNS. V trimming: 8 bases; J trimming: 2 bases; junction bases outside the gene matches: 8. This CDR3 has 14 residues. DNA of the CDR3: TGTGCCAGCGAGCTGGGACTAGGAACCTACGAGCAGTACTTC. This gives the protein CASELGLGTYEQYF.

This clonotype was found a few times. The V and J genes are TRBV20-1 and TRBJ1-1; the D gene is possibly TRBD1 (5 bases). Germline lookup yields CDR1 DFQATT and CDR2 SNEGSKA (reference sequence). V was shortened by 5 bases and J by 3 bases, with 13 bases between the two germline ends. The CDR3 runs to 13 residues. This CDR3 reads CSALGPGDTEAFF. CDR3 sequence (DNA): TGCAGTGCTCTCGGGCCGGGGGACACTGAAGCTTTCTTT.

The V and J genes are TRBV28 and TRBJ2-6; D is ambiguous. This CDR3 has 13 residues. V lost 7 bases, J lost 3 bases, and 7 bases lay in between. Germline V gives CDR1 MDHEN, CDR2 SYDVKM. The CDR3 spells CASKDGGANVLTF. CDR3 nucleotide sequence: TGTGCCAGCAAGGACGGTGGGGCCAACGTCCTGACTTTC.

Details on this clonotype: The germline gene is not matched at one end of the junction; a read error may be the cause. This rearrangement joins TRBV28 to TRBJ2-1; a weak D match, TRBD2 (5 bases). This CDR3 has 15 amino acids. Germline lookup yields CDR1 MDHEN and CDR2 SYDVKM. Here the CDR3 reads CASRSGLADYNELFF. The DNA of the CDR3 is TGTGCCAGCAGAAGTGGGCTAGCAGACTACAATGAGCTGTTCTTC. The full variable domain, rest sourced from reference TRBV28 and TRBJ2-1, is DVKVTQSSRYLVKRTGEKVFLECVQDMDHENMFWYRQDPGLGLRLIYFSYDVKMKEKGDIPEGYSVSREKKERFSLILESASTNQTSMYLCASRSGLADYNELFFGPGTRLTVL.

Remarks on this clonotype: This may come from a read error, since a much larger clone is one base off. The chain recombines TRBV6-2 or TRBV6-3 with TRBJ1-1; D gene ambiguous. The CDR3 runs to 14 residues. Germline V gene lookup returns CDR1 MNHEY and CDR2 SVGEGT. V lost 3 bases and J 0 bases, leaving 8 bases between the germline ends. CDR3 residues: CASSYDVLNTEAFF. The CDR3 nucleotides are TGTGCCAGCAGTTATGACGTATTGAACACTGAAGCTTTCTTT.

There are a few counts of this clonotype. One junction end disagrees with the germline gene, perhaps due to a read error. The chain uses TRBV7-2 and TRBJ1-1; D is unclear. Germline V gene data show CDR1 as SGHTA and CDR2 as FQGNSA. This CDR3 is 16 amino acids long. The CDR3 reads CASSLARGSLKTEAFF. CDR3 bases: TGTGCCAGCAGCTTAGCGCGAGGCAGCTTGAAGACTGAAGCTTTCTTT. The full variable domain, rest sourced from reference TRBV7-2 and TRBJ1-1, is GAGVSQSPSNKVTEKGKDVELRCDPISGHTALYWYRQSLGQGLEFLIYFQGNSAPDKSGLPSDRFSAERTGGSVSTLTIQRTQQEDSAVYLCASSLARGSLKTEAFFGQGTRLTVV.

Concerning this clonotype itself: A read error may produce the germline difference seen at one junction end. The chain combines TRBV3-1 with TRBJ2-3, with TRBD1 matching 9 bases. The CDR3 covers 15 residues. Germline V CDR1 and CDR2: LGHDT, YNNKEL (reference sequence). DNA of the CDR3: TGTGCCAGCAGCCCGTGGACAGGGGATGGAGATACGCATTATTTT. Its protein product is CASSPWTGDGDTHYF.

The table lists this clonotype with a few counts. This chain joins TRBV14 and TRBJ2-3; 10 nucleotides agree with TRBD2. The CDR3 spans 17 residues. V lost 2 bases to trimming and J lost 1 base; unmatched junction nucleotides: 6. Germline values: CDR1 SGHDN, CDR2 FVKESK. The CDR3 DNA follows: TGTGCCAGCAGCCAAAGGAGAGGGACTAGCGGCACAGATACGCAGTATTTT. Translation: CASSQRRGTSGTDTQYF.

The chain joins TRBV28 to TRBJ1-6; D might be TRBD1 (6 bases). Germline-derived CDR1 and CDR2 are MDHEN and SYDVKM. Trimming took off 4 bases at V and 6 bases at J, with 16 bases between the two ends. The CDR3 extends over 16 amino acids. The CDR3 loop is CASSSRGGTSNSPLHF. The CDR3 bases are TGTGCCAGCAGTTCCCGAGGGGGGACTAGTAATTCACCCCTCCACTTT.

The table lists this clonotype with many counts. The V gene is TRBV4-2, the J gene TRBJ2-3, with 9 positions matching TRBD2. The V gene's germline CDR1 is LGHNA and CDR2 YNFKEQ. CDR3 length: 17 amino acids. The ends lost 3 bases at V and 6 bases at J; junction bases unmatched: 13. CDR3 nucleotide sequence: TGTGCCAGCAGCCAGAATACGGGACTAGCAGCCGGTGATACGCAGTATTTT. Protein sequence: CASSQNTGLAAGDTQYF.

As regards this clonotype: This may arise from a read error, as a much more abundant clone is one base away. The V and J genes are TRBV28 and TRBJ1-6; D gene unclear. The germline V gene encodes CDR1 MDHEN and CDR2 SYDVKM. V was cut by 0 bases and J by 9 bases, with 3 bases left in between. The CDR3 runs to 12 residues. CDR3 bases: TGTGCCAGCAGTTTATGGCCTTCACCCCTCCACTTT. It specifies CASSLWPSPLHF.

This clonotype appeared many times. The chain recombines TRBV6-1 with TRBJ2-7, with TRBD1 as a possible D gene (6 bases). CDR1 and CDR2 (germline): MNHNS, SASEGT. This CDR3 is built from 11 residues. V was pared by 6 bases and J by 5 bases, with 8 bases between. The CDR3 nucleotides are TGTGCCAGCAGCCCAGGGGACGAGCAGTACTTC. Translating it yields CASSPGDEQYF.

This clonotype came up many times. The chain links TRBV15 to TRBJ2-1, with D possibly being TRBD2 (6 bases). Between the trimmed V and J ends, which lost 0 bases and 3 bases, there was a span of 12 bases. Per the germline V gene, CDR1 is LNHNV and CDR2 is YYDKDF (reference sequence). The CDR3 is 16 residues long. The DNA of the CDR3 is TGTGCCACCAGCAGAGATGTAGGACTATACTACAATGAGCAGTTCTTC. The encoded protein is CATSRDVGLYYNEQFF.

On this clonotype: This may be a read error, as it is one base from a much larger clone. The gene calls are TRBV28 and TRBJ1-5; perhaps TRBD1 as D (6 bases). This CDR3 contains 15 residues. V was shortened by 7 bases and J by 3 bases, with 16 bases between the two germline ends. The germline CDR1 and CDR2 sequences are MDHEN and SYDVKM. The CDR3 loop is CASNLRGAYNQPQHF. In DNA form, the CDR3 reads TGTGCCAGCAACCTACGGGGGGCTTACAATCAGCCCCAGCATTTT.

The chain recombines TRBV7-6 with TRBJ1-4; D remains ambiguous. Germline CDR1 reads SGHVS; CDR2 reads FNYEAQ. Trimming took off 5 bases at V and 1 base at J, with 14 bases between the two ends. The CDR3 loop spans 16 amino acids. The CDR3 DNA sequence: TGTGCCAGCAGCCAATCCGTGGGGAAAACTAATGAAAAACTGTTTTTT. Residues: CASSQSVGKTNEKLFF. The full variable domain, rest sourced from reference TRBV7-6 and TRBJ1-4, is GAGVSQSPRYKVTKRGQDVALRCDPISGHVSLYWYRQALGQGPEFLTYFNYEAQQDKSGLPNDRFSAERPEGSISTLTIQRTEQRDSAMYRCASSQSVGKTNEKLFFGSGTQLSVL.

This clonotype appeared once. The chain couples TRBV25-1 to TRBJ2-1, with D perhaps given as TRBD1 or TRBD2 (5 bases each). Germline V gene data show CDR1 as MGHDK and CDR2 as SYGVNS. The length of the CDR3 is 16 residues. Trimming stripped 1 base from V and 2 bases from J, with 12 bases between. The CDR3 DNA follows: TGTGCCAGCAGTGAATCACATGGGACCACCTACAATGAGCAGTTCTTC. This translates into CASSESHGTTYNEQFF. The full variable domain, in which reference TRBV25-1 and TRBJ2-1 provide the parts outside the CDR3, is EADIYQTPRYLVIGTGKKITLECSQTMGHDKMYWYQQDPGMELHLIHYSYGVNSTEKGDLSSESTVSRIRTEHFPLTLESARPSHTSQYLCASSESHGTTYNEQFFGPGTRLTVL.

Remarks on this clonotype: The CDR3 does not close with the conserved phenylalanine or tryptophan, likely indicating a read error. The chain recombines TRBV6-2 or TRBV6-3 with TRBJ1-5; D gene ambiguous. Germline V gene sequence: CDR1 MNHEY, CDR2 SVGEGT. V shed 2 bases and J shed 0 bases, with 11 bases lying between them. This CDR3 is 16 amino acids long. DNA of the CDR3: TGTGCCAGCAGTTACGGGCCCTCAGATAGCAATCAGCCCCAGCATCTT. Translating it yields CASSYGPSDSNQPQHL.